A single sample gave rise to the 25 T cell receptor beta chains below, sequenced in a study of CD8+ T cells in alopecia areata. Reverse transcription of extracted RNA yielded cDNA, which provided the sequencing template. Repertoires were generated with immunoSEQ multiplex PCR, while TCRdb's copy carries only in-frame clones and drops some. The sample shows roughly 200,000 clones, 50% to 60% of them seen only once. Treatment reported: oral pan-JAK inhibitor, 5-10 mg twice daily. The sequencing used CD4+ T cells sorted from blood, collected at week 4, from a patient treated with tofacitinib. The receptors shown here come from a human donor with alopecia areata.

The CDR3 nucleotides are TGTGCCAGCAGCGTAGGAGTAGCGGGGTCCGGGGAGCTGTTTTTT. This gives the protein CASSVGVAGSGELFF. The chain uses TRBV9 and TRBJ2-2, with TRBD2 matching over 8 bases. Germline V gene data show CDR1 as SGDLS and CDR2 as YYNGEE. This CDR3 is built from 15 residues. With 0 bases clipped from V and 6 bases from J, the junction kept 4 bases outside the gene matches.

V gene TRBV4-1 combines with J gene TRBJ2-1, with D unclear. Trimming removed 0 bases at V and 1 base at J, with 10 bases between. Germline-derived CDR1 and CDR2 are MGHRA and YSYEKL. The CDR3 contains 16 residues. This CDR3 reads CASSQDGQPSYNEQFF. CDR3 DNA sequence: TGCGCCAGCAGCCAAGATGGGCAGCCTTCCTACAATGAGCAGTTCTTC.

V gene TRBV7-2 combines with J gene TRBJ2-6; no reliable D call. CDR3 length equals 15 residues. The germline V gene has CDR1 SGHTA and CDR2 FQGNSA. Trimming took 4 bases from V and 4 from J, leaving 11 bases between them. CDR3 sequence reads: CASSSRRVGANVLTF. DNA for the CDR3: TGTGCCAGCAGCTCCCGTAGAGTCGGGGCCAACGTCCTGACTTTC.

This clone has a handful of counts. The chain uses TRBV7-8 and TRBJ2-3, with no clear D. V shed 1 base and J shed 3 bases, with 14 bases lying between them. Germline V lookup: CDR1 SGHVS, CDR2 FQNEAQ. The CDR3 runs to 16 residues. DNA of the CDR3: TGTGCCAGCAGCTTAGTACGGCTAGGTGTGACAGATACGCAGTATTTT. It is translated as CASSLVRLGVTDTQYF.

The V gene is TRBV5-1, the J gene TRBJ1-1, with D maybe TRBD1 (6 bases). Germline-derived CDR1 and CDR2 are SGHRS and YFSETQ. Between the trimmed V and J ends, which lost 7 bases and 4 bases, there was a span of 17 bases. This CDR3 has 14 residues. The CDR3 sequence is CASRSPGERTEAFF. In DNA form, the CDR3 reads TGCGCCAGCCGGTCTCCAGGGGAACGCACTGAAGCTTTCTTT.

For the CDR3, the DNA is TGTGCCTGGAGTGTACGGACCGTACCAGTCTATGGCTACACCTTC. Amino acid sequence: CAWSVRTVPVYGYTF. The rearrangement uses TRBV30 and TRBJ1-2, with D unclear. Trimming shortened V by 0 bases and J by 4 bases, and 15 bases separated the two germline ends. Looked up from germline, CDR1 is GTSNPN and CDR2 is SVGIG (reference sequence). CDR3 length equals 15 residues.

The chain couples TRBV29-1 to TRBJ2-5; 13 bases are shared with TRBD2. Looked up from germline, CDR1 is SQVTM and CDR2 is ANQGSEA. V lost 4 bases to trimming and J lost 3 bases; unmatched junction nucleotides: 2. The CDR3 runs 14 residues. CDR3 bases: TGCAGCGTTGCCGGGACTAGCGGGGAAGAGACCCAGTACTTC. Encoded protein: CSVAGTSGEETQYF.

The table lists this clone with a count of one. This chain links TRBV6-5 with TRBJ1-1; D might be TRBD1 (6 bases). The CDR3 length is 13 residues. Looked up from germline, CDR1 is MNHEY and CDR2 is SVGAGI. V lost 5 bases and J 8 bases, leaving 15 bases between the germline ends. This CDR3 is CASSGTWGGEAFF. CDR3 in DNA: TGTGCCAGCAGTGGGACGTGGGGGGGCGAAGCTTTCTTT.

With respect to this clone: Within the sample, other DNA sequences also encode this same CDR3. This chain joins TRBV25-1 and TRBJ2-2; D gene unclear. The CDR3 is 15 amino acids. Trimming cost V 3 bases and J 0 bases, with 8 bases left between them. Germline lookup yields CDR1 MGHDK and CDR2 SYGVNS. CDR3 nucleotide sequence: TGTGCCAGCAGTGAGCCGCGCTCGAACACCGGGGAGCTGTTTTTT. It specifies CASSEPRSNTGELFF.

V gene TRBV13 combines with J gene TRBJ2-3; tentative D call: TRBD2 (6 bases). V was clipped by 3 bases and J by 5 bases, with 15 bases between them. This CDR3 is 15 amino acids long. Germline V gene data show CDR1 as PRHDT and CDR2 as FYEKMQ (reference sequence). As DNA, the CDR3 is TGTGCCAGCAGCTTTGGGGAGCGGGTGATAGATACGCAGTATTTT. It codes for CASSFGERVIDTQYF.

The chain joins TRBV2 to TRBJ2-7; 8 bases are shared with TRBD1. Looked up from germline, CDR1 is SNHLY and CDR2 is FYNNEI. Germline trimming cut 1 base from V and 3 bases from J; bases unmatched to any gene: 11. The CDR3 length is 17 residues. The CDR3 nucleotides are TGTGCCAGCAGTGAAGAAGGGTGGCACAGGGGGGACTACGAGCAGTACTTC. Translation gives CASSEEGWHRGDYEQYF.

The chain employs TRBV29-1 and TRBJ1-1; D might be TRBD1 (5 bases). The germline V gene encodes CDR1 SQVTM and CDR2 ANQGSEA. V shed 7 bases and J shed 10 bases, with 16 bases lying between them. This CDR3 is 11 amino acids long. The CDR3 reads CSADPLGLAFF. CDR3 DNA: TGCAGCGCCGACCCGTTGGGGCTAGCTTTCTTT. Filled out from reference TRBV29-1 and TRBJ1-1, the complete variable domain reads SAVISQKPSRDICQRGTSLTIQCQVDSQVTMMFWYRQQPGQSLTLIATANQGSEATYESGFVIDKFPISRPNLTFSTLTVSNMSPEDSSIYLCSADPLGLAFFGQGTRLTVV.

V gene TRBV5-1 combines with J gene TRBJ2-3; TRBD2 agrees at 9 bases. The CDR3 sequence is 17 residues long. CDR1 and CDR2 (germline): SGHRS, YFSETQ. V shed 0 bases and J 4 bases; nucleotides not matched to a gene: 9. The CDR3: CASSLVFGGGAADTQYF. CDR3 coding DNA: TGCGCCAGCAGCTTGGTTTTCGGCGGGGGGGCCGCAGATACGCAGTATTTT.

This clone was detected only a few times. The chain has TRBV29-1 and TRBJ2-3; D not resolved. Germline V CDR1 and CDR2: SQVTM, ANQGSEA. The CDR3 has 13 residues. Trimming removed 0 bases at V and 2 bases at J, with 6 bases between. CDR3 bases: TGCAGCGTTGAAGACAGAACCACAGATACGCAGTATTTT. It translates to CSVEDRTTDTQYF.

The chain combines TRBV7-2 with TRBJ2-5; possible D gene TRBD1, 6 bases. The germline V and J ends were trimmed by 1 base and 5 bases, with 14 bases remaining between them. Germline CDR1 and CDR2: SGHTA and FQGNSA. CDR3 length: 15 amino acids. CDR3 DNA sequence: TGTGCCAGCAGCTTAGGTGGACAGTTAAGCGAGACCCAGTACTTC. Its translation: CASSLGGQLSETQYF.

This chain uses TRBV29-1 with TRBJ2-5; a possible D gene is TRBD2 (5 bases). The CDR3 covers 12 residues. V lost 5 bases and J lost 2, with 9 bases in between. Germline CDR1 SQVTM, CDR2 ANQGSEA. CDR3 bases: TGCAGCGTTCACAGCGGACAAGAGACCCAGTACTTC. Translation gives CSVHSGQETQYF.

This clone was recorded only once. The chain couples TRBV30 to TRBJ2-5, with D tentatively TRBD1 (6 bases). The V end lost 0 bases, the J end lost 1 base, and 9 bases lay between the germline ends. This CDR3 spans 14 amino acids. Germline-derived CDR1 and CDR2 are GTSNPN and SVGIG (reference sequence). The CDR3 reads CAWSVTGAQETQYF. The CDR3, as DNA: TGTGCCTGGAGTGTGACAGGAGCCCAAGAGACCCAGTACTTC.

This chain connects TRBV27 to TRBJ1-5; D gene unclear. Trimming shortened V by 3 bases and J by 4 bases, and 7 bases separated the two germline ends. The germline gives CDR1 MNHEY, CDR2 SMNVEV (reference sequence). The CDR3 spans 13 residues. Written as DNA, the CDR3 is TGTGCCAGCAGTTTCGTGGGTAATCAGCCCCAGCATTTT. Amino acids: CASSFVGNQPQHF.

This chain connects TRBV4-3 to TRBJ2-5, with 9 positions matching TRBD2. The V and J ends lost 3 bases and 4 bases, in that order; junction bases with no gene match: 12. Germline V gene lookup returns CDR1 LGHNA and CDR2 YSLEER. The CDR3 has 17 amino acids. The CDR3 sequence is CASSQLGGLATRETQYF. CDR3 nucleotides: TGCGCCAGCAGCCAGCTAGGGGGACTAGCTACTCGAGAGACCCAGTACTTC.

The chain couples TRBV4-1 to TRBJ1-2; D is undetermined. In germline, CDR1 is MGHRA, CDR2 YSYEKL. This CDR3 spans 13 amino acids. V was cut by 0 bases and J by 8 bases, with 10 bases left in between. The CDR3 DNA reads as TGCGCCAGCAGCCAAGACCGGACGAGGGGCTACACCTTC. It is translated as CASSQDRTRGYTF.

V usage is TRBV5-1 and J usage is TRBJ2-7; 7 positions agree with TRBD1. The CDR3 extends over 15 amino acids. Germline loops: CDR1 SGHRS, CDR2 YFSETQ. V lost 4 bases, J lost 5 bases, and 12 bases stayed unmatched. CDR3 region: CASSDRDRFTHEQYF. The CDR3 DNA sequence: TGCGCCAGCAGCGACCGGGACAGATTTACGCACGAGCAGTACTTC.

The rearrangement links TRBV29-1 to TRBJ2-7; possibly TRBD1 for D (6 bases). The V end lost 4 bases, the J end lost 2 bases, and 6 bases lay between the germline ends. Germline V gene sequence: CDR1 SQVTM, CDR2 ANQGSEA. The CDR3 has 11 amino acids. The CDR3 region is CSVGQAYEQYF. The CDR3 DNA is TGCAGCGTTGGACAGGCCTACGAGCAGTACTTC.

CDR3 protein: CASSLRQQGVATDTQYF. The CDR3 DNA reads as TGTGCCAGCAGCTTACGTCAACAGGGAGTTGCGACAGATACGCAGTATTTT. The rearrangement uses TRBV7-8 and TRBJ2-3; D is perhaps TRBD1 (6 bases). CDR1 and CDR2 from the germline V gene are SGHVS and FQNEAQ. The V gene lost 2 bases and the J gene lost 3 bases, with 18 bases spanning the gap. The CDR3 runs to 17 residues.

J is TRBJ2-5 and V is TRBV6-5, with D tentatively TRBD2 (5 bases). This CDR3 is built from 16 residues. In germline, CDR1 is MNHEY, CDR2 SVGAGI. V was pared by 0 bases and J by 5 bases, with 16 bases between. The CDR3 loop is CASSYSSGILVETQYF. The CDR3 DNA follows: TGTGCCAGCAGTTACTCCTCCGGGATCTTAGTGGAGACCCAGTACTTC.

The J gene is TRBJ1-5, the V gene TRBV2, with a weak D call TRBD1 (5 bases). CDR1 is SNHLY, CDR2 FYNNEI, per germline. Trimming took 7 bases from V and 7 from J, leaving 11 bases between them. This CDR3 is 12 amino acids long. The CDR3 reads CASKGLRQPQHF. CDR3 nucleotide sequence: TGTGCCAGCAAGGGGCTGAGGCAGCCCCAGCATTTT.